This TCR beta chain was captured in a study of T-cell memory formation after mild COVID-19 (dated by TCRdb to about 2021). About the full investigation: TCR sequence clusters from the two donors were found to be largely donor specific. Longitudinal TCRalpha and TCRbeta repertoire sequencing tracked T-cell clones expanding and contracting after mild COVID-19 in two donors. Two young, previously healthy adult volunteers, one female and one male, were included in the cohort. Study-wide conclusions, independent of this receptor: Clones contracting from day 15 to 85 had balanced CD4/CD8 phenotypes, while a second wave expanding from day 15 to 37 was biased towards CD4+. Only a couple of mild cases were covered by the study, and larger cohorts that include severe cases with pre-infection samples were considered necessary. SARS-CoV-2 specificity was not confirmed for the second-wave clones peaking on day 37. The detection of some responding clones in pre-infection memory suggests that pre-existing cross-reactive memory T cells joined the SARS-CoV-2 response. Contracting CD4+ clones appeared mostly in the CM and EM memory subsets, whereas CD8+ clones were enriched in EMRA.

The CDR3 runs 15 amino acids, cysteine and phenylalanine included. Only the CDR3 region is kept as DNA, spanning 45 bases read in frame from base 1. A distance of 13 bases separates the germline ends of V and J, which lose 3 bases and 5 bases respectively. The germline V gene encodes CDR1 SGHTA and CDR2 FQGTGA. PBMCs were isolated by Ficoll-Paque density gradient centrifugation. This clonotype occurred many times. Its antigen target is currently unknown. No qualities accompany the bases; no much larger clone lies one base away. The listed sequencing device is Illumina NovaSeq 6000. TCRalpha and TCRbeta cDNA libraries were constructed by 5'RACE with constant-segment primers, with sample barcodes and unique molecular identifiers being introduced. RNA was extracted from every sample with Trizol reagent. Libraries were amplified in two PCR steps, with a second sample barcode and Illumina TruSeq adapters added in the second step. Sequencing of the libraries was done on an Illumina NovaSeq, producing 2 x 150 bp paired-end reads. Regarding the original processing steps: Demultiplexing of reads and collapsing into UMI-guided consensus sequences were performed with migec v1.2.7. With mixcr v2.1.11, UMI consensuses were aligned to TRA and TRB V and J templates and assembled into clonotypes. Expanded or contracted clonotypes were those called significant by both edgeR and NoisET, with noise models trained on biological replicates. For edgeR calls, a false discovery rate-adjusted p below 0.01 and a log2 fold-change threshold of 1 were applied. As an exploratory analysis of dynamics, max-normalized trajectories of the 1000 most abundant clonotypes were examined by PCA with hierarchical clustering. Each responding clone was given a CD4 or CD8 phenotype based on the CD4+ and CD8+ repertoires, which had been sequenced separately. The raw public reads went through TCRdb reprocessing: fastp at Q25, MiXCR clone calling, in-frame beta chains kept. Each entry is one CDR3 protein sequence, shown with its most common DNA and genes. TCRdb's processing, not the authors' own work, is the source of the V and J calls. This sample holds 470,000 or so distinct CDR3 sequences; around a quarter were observed only once. The ten largest clones capture about an eighth of the sample.

The sample consisted of PBMCs or a T cell subset sorted from them (not recorded which). The rearranged segments are TRBV7-3 and TRBJ2-2; the D gene may be TRBD1 or TRBD2, since each aligns over 6 bases. This receptor was identified in an adult woman who had mild COVID-19 (a few samples of this study predate the infection). The sample titles of this study are shuffled in the database, so cell type and time point are left out; the donor was told from shared clones. The sequenced DNA is TGTGCCAGCAGCTTTAGGGGGGCGACGACCGGGGAGCTGTTTTTT. It translates to CASSFRGATTGELFF.